The 9 T cell receptor beta chains given below trace back to one sample, sequenced in a study of siplizumab effects on memory and regulatory T cells. Assay: immunoSEQ multiplex PCR; the TCRdb copy retains only in-frame clones and omits some. The table lists under 130,000 clones, under 95% of them singletons, with about 0.32% in the top ten. Sequenced: CD4+ T cells sorted from blood. All receptors come from a human donor in good health.

This rearrangement joins TRBV29-1 to TRBJ1-1; maybe TRBD1 (6 bases). Germline V gene data show CDR1 as SQVTM and CDR2 as ANQGSEA. The CDR3 runs to 16 residues. Trimming removed 4 bases at V and 0 bases at J, with 18 bases between. CDR3 nucleotide sequence: TGCAGCGTTGGAAAGAACAGGGCGAGGATGAACACTGAAGCTTTCTTT. The encoded protein is CSVGKNRARMNTEAFF.

J is TRBJ1-4 and V is TRBV7-9; D unclear. V lost 0 bases and J 6 bases, leaving 5 bases between the germline ends. The CDR3 is 13 amino acids. Germline V gene lookup returns CDR1 SEHNR and CDR2 FQNEAQ (reference sequence). Here the CDR3 DNA reads TGTGCCAGCAGCTTAGCACCTTATGAAAAACTGTTTTTT. Translated, it gives CASSLAPYEKLFF.

Here the CDR3 reads CATKPNLGTGYYEQYF. DNA of the CDR3: TGTGCCACCAAACCTAATCTCGGGACAGGGTACTACGAGCAGTACTTC. The rearrangement links TRBV19 to TRBJ2-7; 9 bases line up with TRBD1. The CDR3 contains 16 residues. The trim removed 10 bases at V and 3 bases at J, leaving 16 bases unmatched. Germline V gene data show CDR1 as LNHDA and CDR2 as SQIVND (reference sequence).

This clone was seen only once. The chain links TRBV5-1 to TRBJ2-7; maybe TRBD1 (9 bases). The V end lost 1 base, the J end lost 4 bases, and 24 bases lay between the germline ends. The CDR3 contains 18 residues. The germline CDR1 and CDR2 sequences are SGHRS and YFSETQ. The CDR3 here is CASSLWGQGSGRGYEQYF. CDR3 coding DNA: TGCGCCAGCAGCTTGTGGGGACAGGGAAGCGGGAGAGGATACGAGCAGTACTTC.

The chain combines TRBV7-9 with TRBJ2-5; a weak D match, TRBD1 (6 bases). Germline V gene data show CDR1 as SEHNR and CDR2 as FQNEAQ (reference sequence). CDR3 length: 12 amino acids. V was trimmed by 5 bases and J by 5 bases, leaving 9 bases between them. The CDR3 region is CASSVTGETQYF. DNA of the CDR3: TGTGCCAGCAGCGTCACAGGGGAGACCCAGTACTTC.

V usage is TRBV19 and J usage is TRBJ2-1, with TRBD1 matching over 7 bases. V shed 5 bases and J 0 bases; nucleotides not matched to a gene: 7. The CDR3 consists of 16 residues. Germline loops: CDR1 LNHDA, CDR2 SQIVND (reference sequence). Here the CDR3 reads CASSVRTGSSYNEQFF. CDR3 nucleotides: TGTGCCAGTAGTGTCCGGACAGGTAGCTCCTACAATGAGCAGTTCTTC.

This clone was seen once. This sequence joins TRBV4-1 and TRBJ1-2, with a possible D match to TRBD1 (6 bases). The ends were cut back, 6 bases at V and 0 bases at J, with 17 bases in the middle. The CDR3 length is 16 residues. CDR1 and CDR2 (germline): MGHRA, YSYEKL. For the CDR3, the DNA is TGCGCCAGCAGTTTCTACAGGGACGGGTCTAACTATGGCTACACCTTC. Encoded protein: CASSFYRDGSNYGYTF.

V gene TRBV27 combines with J gene TRBJ2-2; D is unclear. V shed 3 bases and J shed 2 bases, with 7 bases lying between them. The CDR3 length is 14 residues. CDR1 and CDR2 from the germline V gene are MNHEY and SMNVEV (reference sequence). The CDR3 loop reads CASSFWANTGELFF. For the CDR3, the DNA is TGTGCCAGCAGTTTTTGGGCCAACACCGGGGAGCTGTTTTTT.

The V call is TRBV12-2, the J call TRBJ1-6. TRBV12-2 is given as a pseudogene. The CDR3 runs 13 residues. CDR3 coding DNA: TGTGCAAGTAGGGTAGAAAAGAAATCACCCCTCCACTTT. Its protein is CASRVEKKSPLHF.